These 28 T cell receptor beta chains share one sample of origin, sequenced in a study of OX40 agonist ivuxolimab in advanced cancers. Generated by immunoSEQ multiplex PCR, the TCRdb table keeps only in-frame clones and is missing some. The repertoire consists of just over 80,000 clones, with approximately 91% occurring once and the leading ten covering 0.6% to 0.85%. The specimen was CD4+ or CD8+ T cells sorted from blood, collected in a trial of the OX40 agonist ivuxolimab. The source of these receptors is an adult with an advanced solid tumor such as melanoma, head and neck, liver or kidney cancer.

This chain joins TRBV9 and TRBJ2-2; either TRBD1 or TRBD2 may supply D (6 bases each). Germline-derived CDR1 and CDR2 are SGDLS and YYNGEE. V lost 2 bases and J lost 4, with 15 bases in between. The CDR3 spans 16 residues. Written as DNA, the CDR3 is TGTGCCAGCAGCGTCGGAACGGGGGCGATCACCGGGGAGCTGTTTTTT. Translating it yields CASSVGTGAITGELFF.

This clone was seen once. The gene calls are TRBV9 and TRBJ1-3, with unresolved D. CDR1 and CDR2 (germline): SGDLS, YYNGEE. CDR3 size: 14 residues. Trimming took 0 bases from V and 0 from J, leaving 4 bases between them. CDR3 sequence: CASSVGLSGNTIYF. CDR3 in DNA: TGTGCCAGCAGCGTAGGGCTCTCTGGAAACACCATATATTTT.

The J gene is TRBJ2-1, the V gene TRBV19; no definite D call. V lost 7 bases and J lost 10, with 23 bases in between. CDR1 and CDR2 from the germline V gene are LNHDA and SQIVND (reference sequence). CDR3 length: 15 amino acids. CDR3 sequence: CASTPSSSVLEEQFF. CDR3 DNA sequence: TGTGCCAGTACCCCTAGTTCGTCGGTCTTAGAGGAGCAGTTCTTC.

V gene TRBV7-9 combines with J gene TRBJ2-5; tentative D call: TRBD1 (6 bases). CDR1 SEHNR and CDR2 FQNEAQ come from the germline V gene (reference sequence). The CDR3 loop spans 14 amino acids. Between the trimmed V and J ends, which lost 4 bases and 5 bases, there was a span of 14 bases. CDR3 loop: CASSSLQGWETQYF. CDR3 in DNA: TGTGCCAGCAGCTCTCTCCAGGGGTGGGAGACCCAGTACTTC. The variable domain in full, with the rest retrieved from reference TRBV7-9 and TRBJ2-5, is DTGVSQNPRHKITKRGQNVTFRCDPISEHNRLYWYRQTLGQGPEFLTYFQNEAQLEKSRLLSDRFSAERPKGSFSTLEIQRTEQGDSAMYLCASSSLQGWETQYFGPGTRLLVL.

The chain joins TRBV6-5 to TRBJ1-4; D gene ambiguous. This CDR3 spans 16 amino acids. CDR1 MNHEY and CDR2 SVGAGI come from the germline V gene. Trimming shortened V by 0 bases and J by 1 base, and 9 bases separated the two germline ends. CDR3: CASSYSLGGTNEKLFF. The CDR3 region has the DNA TGTGCCAGCAGTTACTCCCTGGGAGGAACTAATGAAAAACTGTTTTTT.

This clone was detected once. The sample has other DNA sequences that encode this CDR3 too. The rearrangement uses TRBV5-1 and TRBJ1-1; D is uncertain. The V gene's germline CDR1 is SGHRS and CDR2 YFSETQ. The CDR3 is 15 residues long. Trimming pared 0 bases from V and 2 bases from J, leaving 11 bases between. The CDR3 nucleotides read TGCGCCAGCAGCTTGGGTAGGGTGGGTAACACTGAAGCTTTCTTT. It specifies CASSLGRVGNTEAFF.

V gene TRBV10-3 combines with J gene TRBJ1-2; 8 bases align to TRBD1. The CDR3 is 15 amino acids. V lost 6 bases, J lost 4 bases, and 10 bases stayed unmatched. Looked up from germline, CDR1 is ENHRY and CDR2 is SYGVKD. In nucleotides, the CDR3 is TGTGCCATCAGGGATACAGGGGGGTTTTCCTATGGCTACACCTTC. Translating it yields CAIRDTGGFSYGYTF.

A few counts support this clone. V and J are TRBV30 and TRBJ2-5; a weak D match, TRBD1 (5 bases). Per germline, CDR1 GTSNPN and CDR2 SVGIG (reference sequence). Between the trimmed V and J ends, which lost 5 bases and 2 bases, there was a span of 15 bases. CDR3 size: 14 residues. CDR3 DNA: TGTGCCTGGGCCCCCGGTGGGGCACAAGAGACCCAGTACTTC. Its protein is CAWAPGGAQETQYF.

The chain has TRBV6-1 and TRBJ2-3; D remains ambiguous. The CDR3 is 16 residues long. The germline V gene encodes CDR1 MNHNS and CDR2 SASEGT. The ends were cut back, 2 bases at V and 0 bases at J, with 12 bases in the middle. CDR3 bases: TGTGCCAGCAGTGAAACCCACATTACTAGCACAGATACGCAGTATTTT. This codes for CASSETHITSTDTQYF.

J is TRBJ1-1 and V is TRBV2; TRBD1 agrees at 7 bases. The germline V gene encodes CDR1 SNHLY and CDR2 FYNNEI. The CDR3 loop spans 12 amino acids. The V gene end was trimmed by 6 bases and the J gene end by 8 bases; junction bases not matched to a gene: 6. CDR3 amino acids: CASRVTGREAFF. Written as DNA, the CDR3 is TGTGCCAGCAGAGTGACAGGGAGAGAAGCTTTCTTT. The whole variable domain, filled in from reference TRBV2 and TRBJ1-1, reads EPEVTQTPSHQVTQMGQEVILRCVPISNHLYFYWYRQILGQKVEFLVSFYNNEISEKSEIFDDQFSVERPDGSNFTLKIRSTKLEDSAMYFCASRVTGREAFFGQGTRLTVV.

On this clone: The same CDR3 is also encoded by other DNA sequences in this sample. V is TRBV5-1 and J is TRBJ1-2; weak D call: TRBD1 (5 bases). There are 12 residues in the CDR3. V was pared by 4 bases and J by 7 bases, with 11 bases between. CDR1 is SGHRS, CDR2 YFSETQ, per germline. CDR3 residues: CASSLDRSGYTF. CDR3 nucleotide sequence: TGCGCCAGCAGCCTCGACAGAAGTGGCTACACCTTC.

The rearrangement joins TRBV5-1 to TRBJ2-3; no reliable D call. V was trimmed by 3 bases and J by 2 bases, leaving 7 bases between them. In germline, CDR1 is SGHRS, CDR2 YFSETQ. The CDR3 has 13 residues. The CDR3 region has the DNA TGCGCCAGCAGCTCCTTCGACACAGATACGCAGTATTTT. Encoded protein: CASSSFDTDTQYF.

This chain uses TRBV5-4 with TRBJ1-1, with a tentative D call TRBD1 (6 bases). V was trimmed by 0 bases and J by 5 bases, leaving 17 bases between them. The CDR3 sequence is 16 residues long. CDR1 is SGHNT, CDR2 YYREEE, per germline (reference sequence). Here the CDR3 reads CASSLARGYGKTEAFF. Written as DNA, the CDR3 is TGTGCCAGCAGCTTGGCCAGGGGCTATGGAAAAACTGAAGCTTTCTTT.

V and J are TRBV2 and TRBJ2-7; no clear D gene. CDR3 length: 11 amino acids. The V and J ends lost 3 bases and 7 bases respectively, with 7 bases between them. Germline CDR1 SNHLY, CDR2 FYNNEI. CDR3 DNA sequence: TGTGCCAGCAGTGATGGAGAAGAGCAGTACTTC. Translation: CASSDGEEQYF.

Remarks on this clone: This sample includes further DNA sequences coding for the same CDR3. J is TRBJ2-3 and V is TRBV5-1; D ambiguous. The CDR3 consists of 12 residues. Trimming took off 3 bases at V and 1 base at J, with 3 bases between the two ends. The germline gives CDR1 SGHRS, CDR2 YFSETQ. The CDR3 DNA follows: TGCGCCAGCAGCTCCGGCACAGATACGCAGTATTTT. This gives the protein CASSSGTDTQYF.

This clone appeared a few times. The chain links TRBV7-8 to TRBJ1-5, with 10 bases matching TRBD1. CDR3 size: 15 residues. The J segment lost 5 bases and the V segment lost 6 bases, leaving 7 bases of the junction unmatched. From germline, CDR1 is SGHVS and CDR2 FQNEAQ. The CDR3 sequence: CASRRTGTGDQPQHF. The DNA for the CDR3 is TGTGCCAGCAGGAGAACCGGGACAGGGGATCAGCCCCAGCATTTT.

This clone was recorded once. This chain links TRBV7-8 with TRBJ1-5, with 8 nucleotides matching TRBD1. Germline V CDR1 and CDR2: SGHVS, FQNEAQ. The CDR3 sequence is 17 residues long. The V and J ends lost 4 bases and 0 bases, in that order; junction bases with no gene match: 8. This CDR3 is CASSSSRGPYSNQPQHF. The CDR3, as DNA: TGTGCCAGCAGCTCCAGCAGGGGGCCTTATAGCAATCAGCCCCAGCATTTT.

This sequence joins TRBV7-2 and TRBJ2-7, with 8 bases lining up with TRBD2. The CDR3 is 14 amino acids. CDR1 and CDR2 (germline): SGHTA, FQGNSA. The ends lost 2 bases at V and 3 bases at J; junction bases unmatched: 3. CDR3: CASSLSRGGYEQYF. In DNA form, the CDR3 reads TGTGCCAGCAGCTTAAGTCGGGGGGGCTACGAGCAGTACTTC.

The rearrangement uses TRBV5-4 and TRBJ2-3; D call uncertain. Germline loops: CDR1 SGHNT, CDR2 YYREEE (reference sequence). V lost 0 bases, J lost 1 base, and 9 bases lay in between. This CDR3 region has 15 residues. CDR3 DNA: TGTGCCAGCAGCTTGGATCTTGGGGGCACAGATACGCAGTATTTT. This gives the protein CASSLDLGGTDTQYF.

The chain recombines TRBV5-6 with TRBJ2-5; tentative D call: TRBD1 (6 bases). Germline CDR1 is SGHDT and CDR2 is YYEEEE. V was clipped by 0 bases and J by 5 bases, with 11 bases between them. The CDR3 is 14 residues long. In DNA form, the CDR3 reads TGTGCCAGCAGCTTGGAGGGGGTATGGGAGACCCAGTACTTC. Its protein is CASSLEGVWETQYF.

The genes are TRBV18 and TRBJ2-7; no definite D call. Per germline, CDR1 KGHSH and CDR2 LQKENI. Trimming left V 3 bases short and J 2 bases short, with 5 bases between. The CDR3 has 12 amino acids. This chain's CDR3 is CASSPNAYEQYF. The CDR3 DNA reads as TGTGCCAGCTCACCGAACGCCTACGAGCAGTACTTC.

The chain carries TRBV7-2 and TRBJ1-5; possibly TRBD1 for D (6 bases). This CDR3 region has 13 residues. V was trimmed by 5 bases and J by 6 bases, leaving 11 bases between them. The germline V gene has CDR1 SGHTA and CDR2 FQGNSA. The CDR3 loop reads CASSRSRGQPQHF. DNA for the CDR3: TGTGCCAGCAGCCGCAGCAGGGGTCAGCCCCAGCATTTT.

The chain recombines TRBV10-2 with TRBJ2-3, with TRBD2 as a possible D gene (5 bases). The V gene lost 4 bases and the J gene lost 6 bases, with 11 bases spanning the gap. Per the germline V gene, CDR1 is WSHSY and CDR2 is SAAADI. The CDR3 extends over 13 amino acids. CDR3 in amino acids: CASSVASRDTQYF. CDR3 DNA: TGCGCCAGCAGTGTTGCTAGCCGCGATACGCAGTATTTT.

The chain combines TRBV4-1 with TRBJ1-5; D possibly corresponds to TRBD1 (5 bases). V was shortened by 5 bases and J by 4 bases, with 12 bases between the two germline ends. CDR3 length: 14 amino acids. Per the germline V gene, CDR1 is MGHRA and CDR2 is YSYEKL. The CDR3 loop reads CASSDAGRNQPQHF. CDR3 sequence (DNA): TGCGCCAGCAGCGACGCGGGACGGAATCAGCCCCAGCATTTT.

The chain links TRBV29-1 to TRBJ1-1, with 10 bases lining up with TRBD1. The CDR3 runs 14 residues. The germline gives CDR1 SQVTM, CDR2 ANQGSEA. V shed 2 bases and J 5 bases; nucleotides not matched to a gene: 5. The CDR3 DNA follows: TGCAGCGTTGAAACGGGACAGGGGAGTACTGAAGCTTTCTTT. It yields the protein CSVETGQGSTEAFF.

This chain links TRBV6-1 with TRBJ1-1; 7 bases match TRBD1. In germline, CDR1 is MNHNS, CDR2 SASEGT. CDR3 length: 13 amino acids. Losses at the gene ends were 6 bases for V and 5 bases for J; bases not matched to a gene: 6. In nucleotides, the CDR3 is TGTGCCAGCAGACAAACAGGGGAAACTGAAGCTTTCTTT. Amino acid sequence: CASRQTGETEAFF.

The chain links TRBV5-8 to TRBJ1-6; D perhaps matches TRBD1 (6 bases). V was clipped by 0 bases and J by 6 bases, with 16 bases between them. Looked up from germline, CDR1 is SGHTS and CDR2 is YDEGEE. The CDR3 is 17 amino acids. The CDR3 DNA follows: TGTGCCAGCAGCTTGGGGGGGCAGGCCCTTCCTAATTCACCCCTCCACTTT. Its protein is CASSLGGQALPNSPLHF.

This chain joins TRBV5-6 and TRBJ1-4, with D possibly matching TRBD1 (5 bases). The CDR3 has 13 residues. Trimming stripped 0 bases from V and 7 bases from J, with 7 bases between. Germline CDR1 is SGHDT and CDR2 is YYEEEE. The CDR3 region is CASSLDGTEKLFF. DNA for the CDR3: TGTGCCAGCAGCTTGGACGGGACTGAAAAACTGTTTTTT.